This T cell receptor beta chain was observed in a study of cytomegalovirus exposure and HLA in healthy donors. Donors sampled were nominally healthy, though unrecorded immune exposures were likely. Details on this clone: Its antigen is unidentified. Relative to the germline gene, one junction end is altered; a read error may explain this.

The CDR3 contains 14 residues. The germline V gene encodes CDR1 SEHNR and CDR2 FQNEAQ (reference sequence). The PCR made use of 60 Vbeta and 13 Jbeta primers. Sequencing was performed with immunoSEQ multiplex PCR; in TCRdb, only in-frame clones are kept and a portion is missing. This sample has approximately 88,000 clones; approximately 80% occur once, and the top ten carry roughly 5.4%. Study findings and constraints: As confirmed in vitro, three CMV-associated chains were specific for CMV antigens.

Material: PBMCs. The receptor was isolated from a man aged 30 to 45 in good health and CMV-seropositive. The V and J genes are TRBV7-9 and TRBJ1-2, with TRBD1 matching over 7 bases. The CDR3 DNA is TGTTCCAGCAGCATTACCGACAGGGCGGGCGGCTACACCTTC. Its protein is CSSSITDRAGGYTF.